This TCR beta chain is from a study of T cell repertoires in cytomegalovirus infection (dated by TCRdb to between 2018 and 2021). For the wider study: Donor HLA type was relevant to the analysis, as public TCR beta signatures indicated carriage of CMV infection together with the matching HLA type. Paper-wide results and their limitations: In the ex vivo response, HLA-C-restricted CMV-specific TCR beta clonotypes were dominant, and in two of eight donors the single most frequent clonotype came from this HLA-C-restricted group. Cumulative frequency of public TCR beta family members discriminated carriers of CMV infection plus the relevant HLA type in this cohort and an independent roughly 340-donor cohort.

This clonotype has ten or more counts. The target of this receptor is not known. No much larger clonotype is one base removed from it; base qualities were not supplied. TCRdb shows the sequencer as Illumina HiSeq 1500. Through fastp at Q25 and MiXCR, TCRdb rebuilt clones from the public reads, retaining in-frame beta chains. For every CDR3 protein sequence, its rows merge into one entry that carries the most common genes and DNA. This sample is represented by just over 300,000 distinct CDR3 sequences; around a sixth of them were singletons. Jointly, the top ten make up around 12% of the sample. Here V drops 6 bases and J drops 4 bases, and the junction holds 4 bases not matched to any gene. According to the germline V gene, CDR1 reads SGHTA and CDR2 reads FQGNSA. The CDR3 contains 13 residues, cysteine and phenylalanine counted. Only CDR3 DNA remains: 39 bases, in frame from the first base.

The chain is made from TRBV7-2 and TRBJ2-5; TRBD1 matches 8 bases in the middle. Sequenced input: PBMCs. This clonotype originated in a human donor in good health (CMV status not recorded). Some clones in this sample may be carry-over from other donors' samples. The nucleotide sequence reads TGTGCCAGCAGTAGTGACAGGGGAGAGACCCAGTACTTC. It codes for CASSSDRGETQYF. Supplemented by the reference TRBV7-2 and TRBJ2-5 proteins around the CDR3, the complete variable domain is GAGVSQSPSNKVTEKGKDVELRCDPISGHTALYWYRQSLGQGLEFLIYFQGNSAPDKSGLPSDRFSAERTGGSVSTLTIQRTQQEDSAVYLCASSSDRGETQYFGPGTRLLVL.